The 9 T cell receptor beta chains below all came from one sample that was sequenced in a study of low-dose radiotherapy and immunotherapy resistance in tumors. Covering alpha and beta chains, TRAV- and TRBV-specific primers were used for the first-strand cDNA. PCR amplification of the TCRs was performed with Phusion for 15 to 25 PCR cycles, and it relied on a constant-region primer together with a V-primer adapter. TCRdb re-called the reads with MiXCR, one entry per CDR3 protein. The data hold fewer than 90,000 distinct CDR3 sequences, with approximately 20% observed a single time. Time point noted: before trial treatment. The input for sequencing was PBMCs, taken before treatment. These receptors were taken from a male donor with prostate cancer.

In this sample, this clonotype turned up many times. The V and J genes are TRBV7-2 and TRBJ2-7; D may be TRBD2 (6 bases). Trimming took 2 bases from V and 7 from J, leaving 9 bases between them. Germline CDR1 is SGHTA and CDR2 is FQGNSA. The CDR3 has 12 residues. The CDR3 nucleotides are TGTGCCAGCAGCTTATCGGGGGTAGAGCAGTACTTC. Its protein product is CASSLSGVEQYF.

Concerning this clonotype: This is likely an artifact of a read error, given a far larger clone one base away. This chain uses TRBV29-1 with TRBJ2-7; D perhaps matches TRBD1 (5 bases). The J call is doubtful: the DNA matches TRBJ2-1 better. CDR3 length: 12 amino acids. Germline CDR1 reads SQVTM; CDR2 reads ANQGSEA. CDR3 nucleotide sequence: TGCAGCGTTGCTCCAGGGTACAATGAGCAGTTCTTC. Its protein product is CSVAPGYNEQFF.

This clonotype was recorded many times. The V and J genes are TRBV4-1 and TRBJ2-7; 10 positions agree with TRBD2. Germline CDR1 MGHRA, CDR2 YSYEKL. J was trimmed by 6 bases and V by 4 bases; bases with no gene match: 15. This CDR3 contains 17 residues. In DNA, the CDR3 is TGCGCCAGCAGCCCCCTACCCGGGACTAGCGAAGCAAGCGAGCAGTACTTC. Its protein is CASSPLPGTSEASEQYF.

This clonotype was counted many times. The chain employs TRBV14 and TRBJ2-1, with 7 positions matching TRBD1. Germline values: CDR1 SGHDN, CDR2 FVKESK. V lost 7 bases and J lost 5; bases outside the gene matches: 14. This CDR3 spans 16 amino acids. CDR3 coding DNA: TGTGCCAGCACCAGGGGTAGAGGGACAGTGAACAATGAGCAGTTCTTC. Encoded protein: CASTRGRGTVNNEQFF.

This clonotype was detected many times. A read error may account for a junction end that differs from germline. The chain couples TRBV7-7 to TRBJ2-3; no clear D. CDR1 is SSHAT, CDR2 FNYEAQ, per germline (reference sequence). The CDR3 sequence is 13 residues long. CDR3 nucleotides: TGTGCTAGCAGCCCCGGACGCGACGATACGCAGTATTTT. Translating gives CASSPGRDDTQYF.

The V gene is TRBV9, the J gene TRBJ2-5; D is uncertain. The germline V and J ends were trimmed by 0 bases and 5 bases, with 5 bases remaining between them. CDR1 is SGDLS, CDR2 YYNGEE, per germline. The CDR3 totals 12 residues. This CDR3 is CASSVDGETQYF. CDR3 nucleotide sequence: TGTGCCAGCAGCGTAGATGGTGAGACCCAGTACTTC.

Only one count was recorded for this clonotype. A read error is the likely source, as a far larger clone sits one nucleotide away. V usage is TRBV12-3 or TRBV12-4 and J usage is TRBJ2-7, with D tentatively TRBD1 (5 bases). The CDR3 has 14 residues. The V end was cut by 5 bases, the J end by 7 bases, with 18 bases between. This CDR3 is CASSLRRKDNEQYF. The CDR3 DNA reads as TGTGCCAGCAGTCTTCGGCGCAAGGACAATGAGCAGTACTTC.

This clonotype was seen ten or more times. CDR3 DNA: TGTGCCAGCAGCTTGCGGGACGACCAATTTAGAAATCAGCCCCAGCATTTT. This translates into CASSLRDDQFRNQPQHF. The V call is TRBV12-3 or TRBV12-4, the J call TRBJ1-5, with a tentative D call TRBD1 (5 bases). V lost 6 bases, J lost 4 bases, and 22 bases lay in between. The CDR3 length is 17 residues.

This clonotype was recorded many times. The rearrangement links TRBV10-3 to TRBJ2-7; 12 bases agree with TRBD1. This CDR3 spans 16 amino acids. Germline-derived CDR1 and CDR2 are ENHRY and SYGVKD. V lost 0 bases, J lost 5 bases, and 5 bases stayed unmatched. CDR3 amino acids: CAISESGTGGRNEQYF. The CDR3 nucleotides read TGTGCCATCAGTGAGTCGGGGACAGGGGGCAGGAACGAGCAGTACTTC.